These T cell receptor beta chains were read from a single sample in a study of regulatory T cells in long-lasting Graves disease. MiXCR was run by TCRdb on the multiplex PCR reads, yielding one entry per CDR3 protein. The sample lists around 480,000 distinct CDR3 sequences, about 16% occurring once. This sample was shared with a second study, whose subject was T cells in Graves' hyperthyroidism and ophthalmopathy.

The sample in question was peripheral blood mononuclear cells (PBMCs), obtained at new diagnosis, from a patient treated with antithyroid drugs. The receptors shown here come from a woman aged 35-65 years with Graves disease. Each CDR3 is given with its conserved first and last residue. A D gene is named only where the DNA matches it firmly. Part of the rows lack a size; the others show once, few, many or a class for expanded clones.

few	-	TRBJ2-7	TRBV19	TGTGCCAGCGGACGGTATCCCTACGAGCAGTACTTC	CASGRYPYEQYF
many	-	TRBJ2-2	TRBV6-1	TGTGCCAGCAGAACTTCGAACACCGGGGAGCTGTTTTTT	CASRTSNTGELFF
many	-	TRBJ2-5	TRBV18	TGTGCCAGCTCACCAGTTCCAGGGGGGACCCAAGAGACCCAGTACTTC	CASSPVPGGTQETQYF
-	TRBD2	TRBJ2-1	TRBV10-3	TGTGCCAGCTCTGGACGGGGGGAGCACAATGAGCAGTTCTTC	CASSGRGEHNEQFF
few	-	TRBJ1-2	TRBV29-1	TGCAGCGTTGGGCGGCAGGGGTACGGCTACACCTTC	CSVGRQGYGYTF
many	-	TRBJ2-5	TRBV11-3	TGTGCCAGCAGCTTATATCGCCGGACAGACGTGTGGGAGACCCAGTACTTC	CASSLYRRTDVWETQYF
few	-	TRBJ1-5	TRBV10-3	TGTGCCATCAGTGAGGGCTTTCAGCCCCAGCATTTT	CAISEGFQPQHF
-	-	TRBJ1-2	TRBV28	TGTGCCAGCAGTTCCCCCTCCTTTTATGGCTACACCTTC	CASSSPSFYGYTF
few	-	TRBJ1-1	TRBV12-3/TRBV12-4	TGTGCCAGCAGCTTAGGGGCAGGGCACACTGAAACTTTCTTT	CASSLGAGHTETFF
many	TRBD1	TRBJ2-7	TRBV2	TGTGCCAGCAAGGGGGACAGCTCCTACGAGCAGTACTTC	CASKGDSSYEQYF
-	-	TRBJ2-5	TRBV5-4	TGTGCCAGCAGCCCGACCCCCGAAATGCTCGGGACCCAGTACTTC	CASSPTPEMLGTQYF
-	-	TRBJ2-7	TRBV3-1	TGTGCCAGCAGCCAAAGAAGTAGCTACGAGCAGTACTTC	CASSQRSSYEQYF
many	TRBD1	TRBJ1-1	TRBV3-1	TGTGCCAGCAGGTCGAATCAGGGGGGCACTGAAGCTTTCTTT	CASRSNQGGTEAFF
many	-	TRBJ1-6	TRBV11-2	TGTGCCAGCAGGCCAGGACAGTTTAATTCACCCCTCCACTTT	CASRPGQFNSPLHF
many	-	TRBJ1-2	TRBV6-2/TRBV6-3	TGTGCCAGCAGTTACTCGTGGGGGGAGGGCTACACCTTC	CASSYSWGEGYTF
-	-	TRBJ1-2	TRBV7-2	TGTGCCAGCAGCTTACACGGGGGGCTTGGCTATGGCTACACCTTC	CASSLHGGLGYGYTF
many	-	TRBJ2-5	TRBV6-1	TGTGCCAGCAGTCGCCGGCCCAGGAGGGAGACCCAGTACTTC	CASSRRPRRETQYF
many	-	TRBJ2-1	TRBV6-5	TGTGCCAGCAGTTACTCGGGGGCGGGGAGGTACAATGAGCAGTTCTTC	CASSYSGAGRYNEQFF
many	-	TRBJ2-3	TRBV5-1	TGCGCCAGCAGCGCCGGACAGCCAGATACGCAGTATTTT	CASSAGQPDTQYF
many	-	TRBJ2-3	TRBV3-1	TGTGCCAGCAGCCAAGCCCCTAGCGAAACAGATACGCAGTATTTT	CASSQAPSETDTQYF
few	-	TRBJ1-2	TRBV7-2	TGTGCCAGCAGCCCCGGAGTGGGAGGCTATGGCTACACCTTC	CASSPGVGGYGYTF
many	-	TRBJ2-7	TRBV7-9	TGTGCCAGCAGCCAAAGTGTGCTATACGAGCAGTACTTC	CASSQSVLYEQYF
few	TRBD1	TRBJ1-2	TRBV19	TGTGCCAGTAGTGTCTCCGGGACAGAACCCTATGGCTACACCTTC	CASSVSGTEPYGYTF
few	TRBD2	TRBJ2-1	TRBV29-1	TGCAGCTCAAGCGGGGGTTCCTACAATGAGCAGTTCTTC	CSSSGGSYNEQFF
few	-	TRBJ2-7	TRBV7-2	TGTGCCAGCACTCCCGGACGGTTCTTCTACGAGCAGTACTTC	CASTPGRFFYEQYF
many	-	TRBJ1-1	TRBV20-1	TGCAGTGCTAGAGATGAGGGCACTGAAGCTTTCTTT	CSARDEGTEAFF
few	-	TRBJ2-2	TRBV11-2	TGTGCCAGCAGCTCAAAAACAGGGCCCACCGGGGAGCTGTTTTTT	CASSSKTGPTGELFF
-	TRBD2	TRBJ2-3	TRBV29-1	TGCAGCGTGGGGCTAGCGGGGGGGCCTACGTATTTT	CSVGLAGGPTYF
many	-	TRBJ2-5	TRBV13	TGTGCCAGCAGCCTGGACCCCAAAGAGACCCAGTACTTC	CASSLDPKETQYF
many	-	TRBJ1-2	TRBV2	TGTGCCAGCAGTGAAGGGTCAGACAGCTATGGCTACACCTTC	CASSEGSDSYGYTF
many	-	TRBJ1-1	TRBV30	TGTGCCTGGACCCGGGGGACTGAAGCTTTCTTT	CAWTRGTEAFF
-	-	TRBJ2-1	TRBV5-1	TGCGCCGGCAGCTTGTTGGCGGGTAGCTCCTACAATGAGCAGTTCTTC	CAGSLLAGSSYNEQFF
-	-	TRBJ1-3	TRBV11-2	TGTGCCAGCAGCTTAGCCAACTCTGGAAACACCATATATTTT	CASSLANSGNTIYF
many	-	TRBJ1-6	TRBV7-9	TGTGCCAGCAGCTCTAACCAGGGTCACTCACCCCTCCACTTT	CASSSNQGHSPLHF
many	TRBD1	TRBJ1-1	TRBV28	TGTGCCAGCAGGGGACAGGGTGTAACTGAAGCTTTCTTT	CASRGQGVTEAFF
many	-	TRBJ2-7	TRBV9	TGTGCCAGCAGCGCCGCACCAAACTACGAGCAGTACTTC	CASSAAPNYEQYF
many	TRBD1	TRBJ1-2	TRBV9	TGTGCCAGCAGCGCCGGGACAGGGGTCTATGGCTACACCTTC	CASSAGTGVYGYTF
few	-	TRBJ1-4	TRBV27	TGTGCCAGCAGATCCGGGTCAACAACTAATGAAAAACTGTTTTTT	CASRSGSTTNEKLFF
few	-	TRBJ1-1	TRBV19	TGTGCCAGTAAACCCCCCGGCAGGTACACTGAAGCTTTCTTT	CASKPPGRYTEAFF
many	TRBD1	TRBJ2-3	TRBV11-3	TGTGCCAGCAGCGCCCAAACCCGACAGGGGGGGATAGATACGCAGTATTTT	CASSAQTRQGGIDTQYF
-	TRBD1	TRBJ2-1	TRBV5-1	TGCGCCAGCAGCTCCCAGGGGGCTTCCTACAATGAGCAGTTCTTC	CASSSQGASYNEQFF
few	TRBD1	TRBJ1-2	TRBV29-1	TGCAGCGGACAGGGCTTGGACTATGGCTACACCTTC	CSGQGLDYGYTF
-	-	TRBJ2-2	TRBV6-2/TRBV6-3	TGTGCCAGCAGTTACAGGAGATCGAACACCGGGGAGCTGTTTTTT	CASSYRRSNTGELFF
-	-	TRBJ2-7	TRBV7-9	TGTGCCAGCAGCCCCCCTACTTCAGGCTACGAGCAGTACTTC	CASSPPTSGYEQYF
few	-	TRBJ1-4	TRBV5-1	TGCGCCAGCAGCTCGTCCCCCGGGGGTTCTAATGAAAAACTGTTTTTT	CASSSSPGGSNEKLFF
-	TRBD1	TRBJ1-3	TRBV3-1	TGTGCCAGCAGCCTCGACAGGGACTTT	CASSLDRDF
many	-	TRBJ1-1	TRBV29-1	TGCAGCGTTGGGAGGGGTAGGAACACTGAAGCTTTCTTT	CSVGRGRNTEAFF
-	-	TRBJ1-2	TRBV18	TGTGCCAGCTCACCACCGTCCCGAGCTTGGGGGGGCTACACCTTC	CASSPPSRAWGGYTF
many	TRBD2	TRBJ2-3	TRBV6-2/TRBV6-3	TGTGCCAGCAGCCCAATCGGGGGGGCGACAGATACGCAGTATTTT	CASSPIGGATDTQYF
few	-	TRBJ1-2	TRBV12-3/TRBV12-4	TGTGCCAGCAGTTTAGTTTTGGGAGTTGGATATGGCTACACCTTC	CASSLVLGVGYGYTF
-	-	TRBJ1-1	TRBV6-5	TGTGCCAGCAGTTACCAGGGACGGGACGAGGCTGAAGCTTTCTTT	CASSYQGRDEAEAFF
many	TRBD2	TRBJ2-3	TRBV5-1	TGCGCCAGCAGCTTGGGTGCGGGGGGACGCACAGATACGCAGTATTTT	CASSLGAGGRTDTQYF